This T cell receptor beta chain was recorded in a study of blood T cells in healthy people across ages. Combining a sample-barcoded 5' primer with a J-beta primer mix, a second PCR ran for 7 to 11 cycles. TCRdb re-called the 5' RACE reads through MiXCR, storing one row per CDR3 protein. The sample lists roughly 550,000 distinct CDR3 sequences, 24% occurring once. This CDR3 comprises 15 residues. With 2 bases removed from V and 4 bases from J, the gap between germline ends came to 12 bases. This clonotype was seen repeatedly, ten times or more. These data were likewise used in another study, on T cells of mothers and their children.

The TCR sequence derives from a boy between 10 and 17 years old in good health. The specimen was blood. The chain joins TRBV12-3 or TRBV12-4 to TRBJ2-1; TRBD2 might be the D (6 bases). The CDR3 is CASSLSGLTYNEQFF. The CDR3, as DNA: TGTGCCAGCAGTTTATCGGGACTGACTTACAATGAGCAGTTCTTC.